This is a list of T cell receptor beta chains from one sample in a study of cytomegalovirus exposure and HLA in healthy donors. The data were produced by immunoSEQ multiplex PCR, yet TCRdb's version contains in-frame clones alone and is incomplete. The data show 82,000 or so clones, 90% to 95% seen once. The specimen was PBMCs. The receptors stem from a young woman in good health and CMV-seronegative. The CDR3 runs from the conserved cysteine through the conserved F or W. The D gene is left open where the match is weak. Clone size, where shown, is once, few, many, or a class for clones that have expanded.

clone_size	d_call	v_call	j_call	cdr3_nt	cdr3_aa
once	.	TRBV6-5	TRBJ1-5	TGTGCCAGCAGAACAGGGACCCATAGCAATCAGCCCCAGCATTTT	CASRTGTHSNQPQHF
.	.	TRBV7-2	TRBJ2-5	TGTGCCAGCAGAGGGGCACCTCAAGAGACCCAGTACTTC	CASRGAPQETQYF
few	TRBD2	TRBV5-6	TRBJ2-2	TGTGCCAGCAATCGGGGGGGCCCGAACACCGGGGAGCTGTTTTTT	CASNRGGPNTGELFF
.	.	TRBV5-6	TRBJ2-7	TGTGCCAGCAGCGCATTGGGAGCTAGCTCCTACGAGCAGTACTTC	CASSALGASSYEQYF
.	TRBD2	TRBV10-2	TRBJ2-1	TGCGCCAGCAATGGCGGGACTAGCAGTACCTACAATGAGCAGTTCTTC	CASNGGTSSTYNEQFF
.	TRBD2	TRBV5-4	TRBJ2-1	TGTGCCAGCAGCTTTTCGGGAGGATCCCTCAGTGAGCAGTTCTTC	CASSFSGGSLSEQFF
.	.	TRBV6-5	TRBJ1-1	TGTGCCAGCAGTTTGCAGGGGCGCGCTGAAGCTTTCTTT	CASSLQGRAEAFF
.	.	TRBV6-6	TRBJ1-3	TGTGCCAGCAGCCCTCCGGGCTCTGGAAACACCATATATTTT	CASSPPGSGNTIYF
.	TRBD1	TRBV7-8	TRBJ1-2	TGTGCCAGCAGTTTCGGGACAGGGTCTAACTATGGCTACACCTTC	CASSFGTGSNYGYTF
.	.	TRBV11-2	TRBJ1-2	TGTGCCAGCAGCTTAGTTCTGGCGGAAGTCTATGGCTACACCTTC	CASSLVLAEVYGYTF
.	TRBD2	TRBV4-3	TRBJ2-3	TGCGCCAGCAGCAAAGCGAGAGCTAGCGGGGCGGGAGATACGCAGTATTTT	CASSKARASGAGDTQYF
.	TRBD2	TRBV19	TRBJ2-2	TGTGCCAGTAGTCTGGGACCGGGACTACCTTTAGGAGGGGAGCTGTTTTTT	CASSLGPGLPLGGELFF
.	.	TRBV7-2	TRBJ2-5	TGTGCCAGCAGCTTAGGAGGCTTGATGAAGACCCAGTACTTC	CASSLGGLMKTQYF
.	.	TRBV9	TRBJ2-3	TGTGCCAGCAGCGTAGCCCCTCCTAGCGCGGAGGGCCCAGATACGCAGTATTTT	CASSVAPPSAEGPDTQYF
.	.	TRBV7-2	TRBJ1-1	TGTGCCAGCAGCTTAGGTGGAGAGACTGAAGCTTTCTTT	CASSLGGETEAFF
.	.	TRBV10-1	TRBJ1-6	TGCGCCAGCAGTGAGGGGGCAAGGAATTCACCCCTCCACTTT	CASSEGARNSPLHF
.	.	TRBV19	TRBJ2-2	TGTGCCAGTAGTATAGGGGCGCCCCCGAACACCGGGGAGCTGTTTTTT	CASSIGAPPNTGELFF
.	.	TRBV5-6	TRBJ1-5	TGTGCCAGCAGCTCTGGCCAGAGCAATCAGCCCCAGCATTTT	CASSSGQSNQPQHF
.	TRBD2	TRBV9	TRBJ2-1	TGTGCCAGCAGCGTGCGAGGGACTAGCGGGAGGGTCTACAATGAGCAGTTCTTC	CASSVRGTSGRVYNEQFF
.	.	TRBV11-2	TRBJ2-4	TGTGCCAGCAGCCGCGACAGGTCAGGGAACATTCAGTACTTC	CASSRDRSGNIQYF
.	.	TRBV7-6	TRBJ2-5	TGTGCCAGCAGCTTAGCGTTGCGAATTCAAGAGACCCAGTACTTC	CASSLALRIQETQYF
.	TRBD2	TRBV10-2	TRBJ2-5	TGCGCCAGCAGCGGACTAGCGTCTGGGCAGACCCAGTACTTC	CASSGLASGQTQYF
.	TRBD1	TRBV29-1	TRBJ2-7	TGCAGCGTTGGGGCAGGGGGAACCTCCGAGCAGTACTTC	CSVGAGGTSEQYF
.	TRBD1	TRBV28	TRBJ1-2	TGTGCCAGCAGGACTCCCGGGACAGGGAACTATGGCTACACCTTC	CASRTPGTGNYGYTF
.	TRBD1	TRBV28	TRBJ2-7	TGTGCCAGCAGTGCCCCAGGGACAGGGGGCTCCTACGAGCAGTACTTC	CASSAPGTGGSYEQYF
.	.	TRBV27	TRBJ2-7	TGTGCCAGCAGTTCGACATCAGGGGAAAACGAGCAGTACTTC	CASSSTSGENEQYF
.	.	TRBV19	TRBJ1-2	TGTGCCAGTAGTACTGACAATCTCTTCTATGGCTACACCTTC	CASSTDNLFYGYTF
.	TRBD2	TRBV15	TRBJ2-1	TGTGCCACCAGCAGGGGAGCGGGAGGCTCCTACAATGAGCAGTTCTTC	CATSRGAGGSYNEQFF
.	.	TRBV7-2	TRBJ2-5	TGTGCCAGCAGCTTAGTTGGACAGGAGGGTGAGACCCAGTACTTC	CASSLVGQEGETQYF
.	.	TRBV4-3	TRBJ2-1	TGCGCCAGCAGCCAAGTATTGGCCGTGCATGAGCAGTTCTTC	CASSQVLAVHEQFF
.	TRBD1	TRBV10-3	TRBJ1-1	TGTGCCATCAGGTCTACCGGGACAGGGGGCCGGGATGGGGAAGCTTTCTTT	CAIRSTGTGGRDGEAFF
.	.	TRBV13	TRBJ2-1	TGTGCCAGCAGCCCCGCGGGGTACGATGAGCAGTTCTTC	CASSPAGYDEQFF
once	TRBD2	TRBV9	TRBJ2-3	TGTGCCAGCAGCGCCTACCCGGGACTAGCGGGAGGGGGTTACTCCACAGATACGCAGTATTTT	CASSAYPGLAGGGYSTDTQYF
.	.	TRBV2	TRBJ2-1	TGTGCCAGCAGCGTTAAGGCGGGACTTAATGAGCAGTTCTTC	CASSVKAGLNEQFF
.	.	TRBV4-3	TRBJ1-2	TGCGCCAGCAGCCAAGATCCCGGGGGCAGGGCGGGGGGTGGCTACACCTTC	CASSQDPGGRAGGGYTF
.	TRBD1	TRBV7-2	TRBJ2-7	TGTGCCAGCAGCTCTCGGGGGACAGGGTCTTCCTACGAGCAGTACTTC	CASSSRGTGSSYEQYF
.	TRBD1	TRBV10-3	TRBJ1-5	TGTGCCATCAGTTATCAGGGGGGCAATCAGCCCCAGCATTTT	CAISYQGGNQPQHF
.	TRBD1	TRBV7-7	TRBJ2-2	TGTGCCAGCAGCTCCGGGACAGGGGTCACCGGGGAGCTGTTTTTT	CASSSGTGVTGELFF
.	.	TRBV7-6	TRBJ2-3	TGTGCCAGCAGCCCCGGGAACTTTGGGTGGTATTTT	CASSPGNFGWYF
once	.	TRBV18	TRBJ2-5	TGTGCCAGCTCCCGGGCGAGCGGAGGGGAGACCCAGTACTTC	CASSRASGGETQYF
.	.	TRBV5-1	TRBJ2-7	TGCGCCAGCAGCCCTCAGACTCCTAGCTCCTACGAGCAGTACTTC	CASSPQTPSSYEQYF
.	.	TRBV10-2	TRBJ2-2	TGCGCCAGCACGGGAGTGGGGGTGAACACCGGGGAGCTGTTTTTT	CASTGVGVNTGELFF